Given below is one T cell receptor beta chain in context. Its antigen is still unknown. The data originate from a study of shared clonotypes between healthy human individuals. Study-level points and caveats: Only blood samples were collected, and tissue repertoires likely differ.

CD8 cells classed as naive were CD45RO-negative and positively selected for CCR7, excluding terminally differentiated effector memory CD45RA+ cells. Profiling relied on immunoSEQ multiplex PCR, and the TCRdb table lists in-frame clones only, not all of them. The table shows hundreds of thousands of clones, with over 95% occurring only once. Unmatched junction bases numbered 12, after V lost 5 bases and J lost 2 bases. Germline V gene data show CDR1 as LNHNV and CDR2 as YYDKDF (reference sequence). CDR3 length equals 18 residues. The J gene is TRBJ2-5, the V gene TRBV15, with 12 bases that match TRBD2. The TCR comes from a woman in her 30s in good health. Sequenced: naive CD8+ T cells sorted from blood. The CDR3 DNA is TGTGCCACCAGCGGAAAAGGACTAGCGGGGATGCAACAAGAGACCCAGTACTTC. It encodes CATSGKGLAGMQQETQYF.